This T cell receptor (beta chain) was observed in a study of Ad26.COV2.S vaccination and SARS-CoV-2 variants (dated by TCRdb to about 2021). Broadly, across the study: Donors in the vaccine arm were drawn from COV1001, a multicentre, randomized, double-blind, placebo-controlled phase I-IIa trial testing Ad26.COV2.S in healthy adults. Investigators did not know the trial group allocation while performing experiments and assessing outcomes. Trial participants were randomized into five groups of five: low-dose or high-dose Ad26.COV2.S given once or twice, or placebo on both occasions. Ad26.COV2.S was given intramuscularly at 5x10^10 or 1x10^11 viral particles, as a single shot or as two shots 56 days apart. TCRbeta repertoire sequencing served as the tool for gauging how specific and how broad the SARS-CoV-2-reactive T cell receptors were following Ad26.COV2.S vaccination. A total of some 30 samples were included in the TCR-sequenced set, comprising around 19 Ad26.COV2.S vaccine recipients, 5 placebo recipients and 8 SARS-CoV-2 convalescent individuals.

The immunoSEQ Assay was the method used to sequence TCRbeta CDR3 regions. After extraction, genomic DNA underwent amplification by bias-controlled multiplex PCR, followed by high-throughput sequencing. On the authors' methods: To quantify the absolute abundance of each unique TCRbeta CDR3 region, sequences were collapsed and filtered. Usable DNA was measured by amplifying reference genes present in all nucleated cells, and TCRbeta template counts were normalized to that usable DNA to estimate T cell fraction. Repertoire TCRs were annotated as SARS-CoV-2-specific by exact matching of V gene, CDR3 amino acid sequence and J gene to a known reactive TCR set. The reference SARS-CoV-2 TCR set was derived from MIRA and filtered for enrichment in COVID-19-positive ImmuneCODE repertoires, a step that removed public or cross-reactive TCRs. Based on the MIRA antigens, annotated TCRs were further analysed at the level of specific ORF or position within ORF. Breadth was defined as the number of annotated unique rearrangements divided by the total number of unique productive rearrangements, and depth was defined as the summed frequency of the annotated unique rearrangements. Group comparisons of TCR breadth used two-sided Wilcoxon rank-sum tests. The table was pulled from immuneACCESS by TCRdb, which kept in-frame rearrangements only. Such tables lose some clones; where checked, under half of the loss comes from unresolved V genes, and the rest has no known cause. From that table come the V and J calls and clone size; the DNA was used to work out D and trimming. Here the sample has around 270,000 clones; roughly 87% occur a single time. 2.9% of the sample lies in the top ten.

The germline V gene (reference sequence) sets CDR1 to SEHNR and CDR2 to FQNEAQ. From its cysteine to its phenylalanine, the CDR3 spans 11 amino acids. The read is trimmed to its CDR3 DNA, 33 bases read in frame from base 1. Relative to germline, V is 7 bases shorter and J is 6 bases shorter, with 8 bases between their ends. The treatment or condition label for this specimen denotes: roughly 18 received Ad26.COV2.S at low or high dose, single or two shots; 5 received placebo; per-sample allocation not given. For vaccine and placebo recipients, repertoires were sequenced using samples collected on day 63 after the first injection. In Cohort 1b, more than 20 adults aged 18-55 years were enrolled at a single site in Boston, USA, between 29 July and 7 August 2020. As a vaccine, Ad26.COV2.S was a replication-incompetent adenovirus type 26 vector that expressed a prefusion-stabilized SARS-CoV-2 spike protein derived from the original Wuhan strain.

Broader findings and caveats from the paper: The study lacked the statistical power to compare responses across vaccine doses or regimens. Vaccine and placebo recipients had comparable non-spike TCR breadth, which fits with the vaccine containing only spike. After vaccination, substantial breadth of spike-specific CD8+ and CD4+ T cell responses was reported. Higher spike-specific TCR breadth was observed in Ad26.COV2.S recipients than in placebo recipients (P = 0.0014). It was noted by the authors that total T cell responses may have been underestimated by the TCR breadth and depth analyses.

This clone came up once. Its cognate antigen has yet to be identified. No clone much larger than this one lies a single base away; base qualities are absent. Rearrangement joined TRBV7-9 to TRBJ2-3; a confident D gene designation cannot be given. The sequenced sample was peripheral blood, obtained in a trial of Ad26.COV2.S vaccine versus placebo. This clonotype originated in a person between 18 and 59 years old who received the Ad26.COV2.S COVID-19 vaccine or a placebo. The nucleotides are TGTGCCAGCACCGTGGGGGATACGCAGTATTTT. Translated, it reads CASTVGDTQYF.